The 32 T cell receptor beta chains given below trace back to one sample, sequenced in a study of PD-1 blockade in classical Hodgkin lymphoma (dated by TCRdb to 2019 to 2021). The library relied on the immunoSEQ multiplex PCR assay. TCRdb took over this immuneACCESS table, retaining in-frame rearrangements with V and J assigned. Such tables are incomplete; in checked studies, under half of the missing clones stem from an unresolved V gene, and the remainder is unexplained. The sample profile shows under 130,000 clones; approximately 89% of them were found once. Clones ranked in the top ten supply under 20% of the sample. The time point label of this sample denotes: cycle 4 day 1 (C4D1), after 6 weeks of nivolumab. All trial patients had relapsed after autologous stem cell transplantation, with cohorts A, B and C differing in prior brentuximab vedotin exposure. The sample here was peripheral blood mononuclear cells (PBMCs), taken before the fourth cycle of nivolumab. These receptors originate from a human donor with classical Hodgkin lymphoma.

For the CDR3, the DNA is TGTGCCAGCTCGCCAACAGGGGGTATTGATACGCAGTATTTT. Residues: CASSPTGGIDTQYF. The J gene is TRBJ2-3, the V gene TRBV18, with 8 bases aligning to TRBD1. The CDR3 has 14 amino acids. Germline CDR1 is KGHSH and CDR2 is LQKENI. Unmatched junction bases numbered 8, after V lost 6 bases and J lost 6 bases.

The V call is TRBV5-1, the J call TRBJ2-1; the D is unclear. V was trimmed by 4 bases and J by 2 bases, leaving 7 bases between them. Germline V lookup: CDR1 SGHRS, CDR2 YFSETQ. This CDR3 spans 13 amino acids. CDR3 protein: CASSPETYNEQFF. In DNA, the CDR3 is TGCGCCAGCAGCCCGGAAACCTACAATGAGCAGTTCTTC.

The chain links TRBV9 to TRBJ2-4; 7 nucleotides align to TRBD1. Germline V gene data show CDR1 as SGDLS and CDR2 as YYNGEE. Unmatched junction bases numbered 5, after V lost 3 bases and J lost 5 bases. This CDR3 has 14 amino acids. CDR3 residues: CASSAGQVENIQYF. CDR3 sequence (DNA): TGTGCCAGCAGCGCCGGACAGGTCGAAAACATTCAGTACTTC.

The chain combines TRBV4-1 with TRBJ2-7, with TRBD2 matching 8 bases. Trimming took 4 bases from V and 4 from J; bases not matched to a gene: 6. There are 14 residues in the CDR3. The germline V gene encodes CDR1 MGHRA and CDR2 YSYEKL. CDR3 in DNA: TGCGCCAGCAGCCCTGACACTAGCGGATACGAGCAGTACTTC. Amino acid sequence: CASSPDTSGYEQYF.

The CDR3: CASSRDRGGQETQYF. The DNA of the CDR3 is TGTGCCAGCTCGAGGGACAGGGGAGGCCAAGAGACCCAGTACTTC. The V and J genes are TRBV2 and TRBJ2-5; TRBD1 agrees at 10 bases. This CDR3 has 15 amino acids. CDR1 and CDR2 (germline): SNHLY, FYNNEI. With 8 bases clipped from V and 1 base from J, the junction kept 7 bases outside the gene matches.

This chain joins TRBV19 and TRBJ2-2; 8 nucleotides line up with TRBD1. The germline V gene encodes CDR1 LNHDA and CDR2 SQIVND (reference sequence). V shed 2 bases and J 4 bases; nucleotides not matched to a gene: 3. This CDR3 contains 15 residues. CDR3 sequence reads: CASSISDRVTGELFF. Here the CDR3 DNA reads TGTGCCAGTAGTATATCGGACAGGGTCACCGGGGAGCTGTTTTTT.

DNA for the CDR3: TGTGCCAGCACCCCGGGGCCGACGGTCTATGGCTACACCTTC. This codes for CASTPGPTVYGYTF. This chain uses TRBV6-5 with TRBJ1-2; weak D call: TRBD1 (5 bases). This CDR3 is built from 14 residues. The V gene's germline CDR1 is MNHEY and CDR2 SVGAGI. V dropped 7 bases and J dropped 4 bases, with 16 bases sitting between them.

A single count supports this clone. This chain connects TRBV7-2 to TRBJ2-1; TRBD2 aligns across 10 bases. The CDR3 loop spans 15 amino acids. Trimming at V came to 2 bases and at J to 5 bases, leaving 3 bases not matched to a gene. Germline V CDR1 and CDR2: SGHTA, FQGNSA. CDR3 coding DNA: TGTGCCAGCAGCTTAACTAGCGGGACCCACAATGAGCAGTTCTTC. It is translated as CASSLTSGTHNEQFF.

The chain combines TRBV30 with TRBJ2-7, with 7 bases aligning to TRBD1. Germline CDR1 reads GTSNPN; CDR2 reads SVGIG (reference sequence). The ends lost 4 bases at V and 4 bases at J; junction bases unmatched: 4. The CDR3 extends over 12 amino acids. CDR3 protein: CAWTRDRYEQYF. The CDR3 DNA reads TGTGCCTGGACCCGGGACAGATACGAGCAGTACTTC.

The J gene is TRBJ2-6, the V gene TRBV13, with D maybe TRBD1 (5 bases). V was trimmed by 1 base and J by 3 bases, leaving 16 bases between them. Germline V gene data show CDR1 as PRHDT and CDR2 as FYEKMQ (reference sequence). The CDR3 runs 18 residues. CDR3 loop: CASSLDAKGVYGANVLTF. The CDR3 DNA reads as TGTGCCAGCAGCTTAGACGCAAAAGGGGTTTATGGGGCCAACGTCCTGACTTTC.

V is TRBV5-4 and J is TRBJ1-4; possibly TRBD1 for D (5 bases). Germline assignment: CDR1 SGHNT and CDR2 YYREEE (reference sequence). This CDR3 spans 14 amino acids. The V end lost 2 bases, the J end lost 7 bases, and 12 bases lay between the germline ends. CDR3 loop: CASSLRGSGEKLFF. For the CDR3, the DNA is TGTGCCAGCAGCTTACGGGGGAGTGGTGAAAAACTGTTTTTT.

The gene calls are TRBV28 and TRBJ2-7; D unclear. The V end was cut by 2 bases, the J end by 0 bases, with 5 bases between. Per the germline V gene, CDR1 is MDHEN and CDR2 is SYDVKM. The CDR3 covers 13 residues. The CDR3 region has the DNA TGTGCCAGCAGTTTAGCCCCCTCCTACGAGCAGTACTTC. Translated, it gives CASSLAPSYEQYF.

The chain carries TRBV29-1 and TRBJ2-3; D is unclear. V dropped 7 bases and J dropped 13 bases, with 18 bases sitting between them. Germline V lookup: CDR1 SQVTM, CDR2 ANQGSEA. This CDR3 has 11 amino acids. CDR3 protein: CSAVFQSREYF. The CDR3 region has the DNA TGCAGCGCAGTTTTCCAATCCCGGGAGTATTTT.

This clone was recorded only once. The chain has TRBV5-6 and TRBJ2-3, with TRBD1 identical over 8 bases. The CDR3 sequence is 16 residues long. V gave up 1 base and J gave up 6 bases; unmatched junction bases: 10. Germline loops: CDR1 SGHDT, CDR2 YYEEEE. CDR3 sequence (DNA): TGTGCCAGCAGCTTGCCCCGGGGACAGGATGGGGATACGCAGTATTTT. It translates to CASSLPRGQDGDTQYF.

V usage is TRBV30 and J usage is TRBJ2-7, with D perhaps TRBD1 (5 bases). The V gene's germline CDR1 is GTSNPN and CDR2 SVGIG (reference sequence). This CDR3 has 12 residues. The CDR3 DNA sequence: TGTGCTGGGGCGCTGGGCTCCTACGAGCAGTACTTC. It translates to CAGALGSYEQYF.

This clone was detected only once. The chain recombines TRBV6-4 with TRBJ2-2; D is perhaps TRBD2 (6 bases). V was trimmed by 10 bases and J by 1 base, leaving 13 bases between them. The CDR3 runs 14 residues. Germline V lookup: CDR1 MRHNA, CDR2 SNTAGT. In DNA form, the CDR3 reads TGTGCCACGCAAAGGGAGGTGAACACCGGGGAGCTGTTTTTT. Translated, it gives CATQREVNTGELFF.

The CDR3: CASSSETGEDIQYF. For the CDR3, the DNA is TGTGCCAGCAGTTCAGAGACAGGGGAAGACATTCAGTACTTC. V and J are TRBV6-1 and TRBJ2-4; 8 bases are a match to TRBD1. The J segment lost 8 bases and the V segment lost 5 bases, leaving 8 bases of the junction unmatched. The CDR3 sequence is 14 residues long. Looked up from germline, CDR1 is MNHNS and CDR2 is SASEGT.

CDR3 sequence: CASSPTGSTDTQYF. For the CDR3, the DNA is TGTGCCAGCAGCCCCACGGGGAGCACAGATACGCAGTATTTT. The chain is built from TRBV7-2 and TRBJ2-3; D perhaps matches TRBD2 (5 bases). Germline lookup yields CDR1 SGHTA and CDR2 FQGNSA. There are 14 residues in the CDR3. Trimming removed 5 bases at V and 0 bases at J, with 9 bases between. The variable domain in full, with the rest retrieved from reference TRBV7-2 and TRBJ2-3, is GAGVSQSPSNKVTEKGKDVELRCDPISGHTALYWYRQSLGQGLEFLIYFQGNSAPDKSGLPSDRFSAERTGGSVSTLTIQRTQQEDSAVYLCASSPTGSTDTQYFGPGTRLTVL.

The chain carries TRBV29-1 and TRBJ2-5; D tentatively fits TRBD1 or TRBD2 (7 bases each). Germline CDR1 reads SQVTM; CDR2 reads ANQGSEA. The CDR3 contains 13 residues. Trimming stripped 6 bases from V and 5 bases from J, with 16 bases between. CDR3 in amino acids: CSVSRGRGETQYF. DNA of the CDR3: TGCAGCGTCTCCAGGGGGAGGGGTGAGACCCAGTACTTC.

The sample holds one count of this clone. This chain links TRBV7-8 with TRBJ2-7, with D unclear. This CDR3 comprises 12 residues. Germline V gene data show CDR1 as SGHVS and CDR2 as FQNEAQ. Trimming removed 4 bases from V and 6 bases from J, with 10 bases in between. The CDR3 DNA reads TGTGCCAGCAGCTCGACTCGTGCCGAGCAGTACTTC. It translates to CASSSTRAEQYF.

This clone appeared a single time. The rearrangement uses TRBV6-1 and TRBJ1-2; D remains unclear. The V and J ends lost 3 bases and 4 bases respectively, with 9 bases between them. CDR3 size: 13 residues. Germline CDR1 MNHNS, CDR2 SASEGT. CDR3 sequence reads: CASSDEEIYGYTF. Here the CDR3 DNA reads TGTGCCAGCAGTGATGAGGAGATCTATGGCTACACCTTC.

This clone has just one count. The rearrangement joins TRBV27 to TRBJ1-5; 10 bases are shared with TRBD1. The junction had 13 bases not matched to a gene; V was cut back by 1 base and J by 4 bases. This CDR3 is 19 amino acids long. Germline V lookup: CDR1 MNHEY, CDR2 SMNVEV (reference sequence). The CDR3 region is CASSLLGTGVSLANQPQHF. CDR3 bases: TGTGCCAGCAGTTTATTGGGGACAGGGGTATCCTTAGCAAATCAGCCCCAGCATTTT.

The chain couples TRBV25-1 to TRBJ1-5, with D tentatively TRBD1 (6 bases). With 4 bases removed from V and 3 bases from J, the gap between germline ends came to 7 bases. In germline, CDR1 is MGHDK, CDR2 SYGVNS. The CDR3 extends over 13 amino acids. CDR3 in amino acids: CASSGTVNQPQHF. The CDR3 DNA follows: TGTGCCAGCAGTGGGACAGTCAATCAGCCCCAGCATTTT.

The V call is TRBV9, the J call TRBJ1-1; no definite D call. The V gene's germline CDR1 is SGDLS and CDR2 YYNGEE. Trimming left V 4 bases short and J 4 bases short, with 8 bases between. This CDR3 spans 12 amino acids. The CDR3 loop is CASSPGVTEAFF. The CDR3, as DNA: TGTGCCAGCAGCCCCGGGGTCACTGAAGCTTTCTTT.

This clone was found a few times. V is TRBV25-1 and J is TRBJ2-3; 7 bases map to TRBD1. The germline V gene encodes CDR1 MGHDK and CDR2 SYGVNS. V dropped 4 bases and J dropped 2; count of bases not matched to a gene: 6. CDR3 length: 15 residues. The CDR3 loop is CASSGLTGTTDTQYF. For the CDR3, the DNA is TGTGCCAGCAGTGGTTTGACAGGGACCACAGATACGCAGTATTTT.

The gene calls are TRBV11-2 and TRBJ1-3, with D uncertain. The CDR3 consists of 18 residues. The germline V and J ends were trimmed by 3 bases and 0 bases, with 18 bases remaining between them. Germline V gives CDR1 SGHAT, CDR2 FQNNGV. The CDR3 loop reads CASSFNGEDRLSGNTIYF. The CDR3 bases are TGTGCCAGCAGCTTTAACGGGGAAGACCGGCTCTCTGGAAACACCATATATTTT.

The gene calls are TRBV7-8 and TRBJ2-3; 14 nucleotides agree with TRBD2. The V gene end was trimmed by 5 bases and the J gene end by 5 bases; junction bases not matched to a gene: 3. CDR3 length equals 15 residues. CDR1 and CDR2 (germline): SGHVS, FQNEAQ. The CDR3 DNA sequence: TGTGCCAGCAGCCCTGGACTAGCGGGAGGAGATACGCAGTATTTT. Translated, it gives CASSPGLAGGDTQYF.

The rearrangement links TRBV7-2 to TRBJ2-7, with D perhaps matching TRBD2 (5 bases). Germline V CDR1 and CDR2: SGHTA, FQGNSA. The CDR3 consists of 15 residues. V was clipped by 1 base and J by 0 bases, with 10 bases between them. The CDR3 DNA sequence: TGTGCCAGCAGCTTAGGAAGTCGGGGCTCCTACGAGCAGTACTTC. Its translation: CASSLGSRGSYEQYF. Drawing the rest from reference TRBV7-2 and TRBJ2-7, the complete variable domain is GAGVSQSPSNKVTEKGKDVELRCDPISGHTALYWYRQSLGQGLEFLIYFQGNSAPDKSGLPSDRFSAERTGGSVSTLTIQRTQQEDSAVYLCASSLGSRGSYEQYFGPGTRLTVT.

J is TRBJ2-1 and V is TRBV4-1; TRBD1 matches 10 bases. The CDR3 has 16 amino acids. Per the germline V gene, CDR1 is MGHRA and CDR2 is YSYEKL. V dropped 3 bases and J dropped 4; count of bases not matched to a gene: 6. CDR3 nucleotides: TGCGCCAGCAGCCAGCCACCGGGACAGGGGTACAATGAGCAGTTCTTC. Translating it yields CASSQPPGQGYNEQFF.

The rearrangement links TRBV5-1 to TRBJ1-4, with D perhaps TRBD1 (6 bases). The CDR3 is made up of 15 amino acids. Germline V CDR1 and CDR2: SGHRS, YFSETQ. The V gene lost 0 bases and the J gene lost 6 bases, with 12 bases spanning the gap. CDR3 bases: TGCGCCAGCAGCTTGGTCGCCGGGGGCGATGAAAAACTGTTTTTT. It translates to CASSLVAGGDEKLFF. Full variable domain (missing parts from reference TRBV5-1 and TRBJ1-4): KAGVTQTPRYLIKTRGQQVTLSCSPISGHRSVSWYQQTPGQGLQFLFEYFSETQRNKGNFPGRFSGRQFSNSRSEMNVSTLELGDSALYLCASSLVAGGDEKLFFGSGTQLSVL.

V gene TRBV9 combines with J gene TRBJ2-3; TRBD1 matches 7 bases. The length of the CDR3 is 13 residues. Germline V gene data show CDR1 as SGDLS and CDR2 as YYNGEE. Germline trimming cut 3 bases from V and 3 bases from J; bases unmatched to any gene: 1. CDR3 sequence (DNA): TGTGCCAGCAGCGCGACAGGGACAGATACGCAGTATTTT. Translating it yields CASSATGTDTQYF.

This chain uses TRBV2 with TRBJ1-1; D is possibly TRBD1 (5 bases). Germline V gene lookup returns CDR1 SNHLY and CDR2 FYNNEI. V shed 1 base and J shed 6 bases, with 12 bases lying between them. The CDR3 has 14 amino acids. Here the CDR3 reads CASSEGPRGPEAFF. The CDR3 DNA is TGTGCCAGCAGTGAAGGCCCCCGGGGCCCTGAAGCTTTCTTT. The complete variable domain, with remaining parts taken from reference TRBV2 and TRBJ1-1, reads EPEVTQTPSHQVTQMGQEVILRCVPISNHLYFYWYRQILGQKVEFLVSFYNNEISEKSEIFDDQFSVERPDGSNFTLKIRSTKLEDSAMYFCASSEGPRGPEAFFGQGTRLTVV.